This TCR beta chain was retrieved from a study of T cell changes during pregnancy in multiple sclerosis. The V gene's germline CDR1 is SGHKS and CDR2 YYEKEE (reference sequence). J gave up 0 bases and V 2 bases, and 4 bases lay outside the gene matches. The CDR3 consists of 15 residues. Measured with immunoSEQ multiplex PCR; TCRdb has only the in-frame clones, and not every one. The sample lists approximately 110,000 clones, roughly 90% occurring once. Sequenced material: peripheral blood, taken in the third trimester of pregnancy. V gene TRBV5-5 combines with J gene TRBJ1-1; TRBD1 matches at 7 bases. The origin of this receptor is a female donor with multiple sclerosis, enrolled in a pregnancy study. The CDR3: CASSFGGGLNTEAFF. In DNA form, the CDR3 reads TGTGCCAGCAGCTTTGGAGGGGGCTTGAACACTGAAGCTTTCTTT. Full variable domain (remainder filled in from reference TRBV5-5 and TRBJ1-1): DAGVTQSPTHLIKTRGQQVTLRCSPISGHKSVSWYQQVLGQGPQFIFQYYEKEERGRGNFPDRFSARQFPNYSSELNVNALLLGDSALYLCASSFGGGLNTEAFFGQGTRLTVV.